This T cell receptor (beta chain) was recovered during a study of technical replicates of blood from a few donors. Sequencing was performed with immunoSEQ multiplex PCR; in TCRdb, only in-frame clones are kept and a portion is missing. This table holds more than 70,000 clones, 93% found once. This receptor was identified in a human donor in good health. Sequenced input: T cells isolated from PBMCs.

In DNA, the CDR3 is TGTGCCAGCAGCTTAGTAGTTTTCCTCTACAATGAGCAGTTCTTC. Encoded protein: CASSLVVFLYNEQFF. The gene calls are TRBV7-2 and TRBJ2-1; D not certain. The ends were cut back, 1 base at V and 3 bases at J, with 10 bases in the middle. Per germline, CDR1 SGHTA and CDR2 FQGNSA. The CDR3 is 15 residues long.